This T cell receptor beta chain was captured in a study of blood T cells in healthy people across ages. Study-wide findings and caveats: Across samples, TCR beta diversity tracked strongly with naive T cell percentage.

This clonotype was recorded a few times. Its antigen is unknown. Sample-barcoded 5' priming and a J-beta primer mix drove a second PCR of roughly 6 to 12 cycles. Each of the cDNA molecules was tagged by a template-switch adaptor with 12 random nucleotides. TCRdb independently ran MiXCR on the 5' RACE reads; one entry per CDR3 protein. Of 920,000 or so distinct CDR3 sequences listed, more than 40% were seen once; the top ten hold approximately 17%. The CDR3 is 17 residues long. Between the trimmed V and J ends, which lost 0 bases and 0 bases, there was a span of 15 bases. The V gene's germline CDR1 is DFQATT and CDR2 SNEGSKA (reference sequence).

The chain carries TRBV20-1 and TRBJ2-1; D not certain. The specimen sequenced was blood. This TCR was sampled from a woman between 55 and 75 years old in good health. CDR3 in DNA: TGCAGTGCTAGAGATCTCTTTAGGGCCCACTCCTACAATGAGCAGTTCTTC. Amino acid sequence: CSARDLFRAHSYNEQFF.